This is a list of T cell receptor beta chains from one sample in a study of PD-L1 blockade in urothelial cancer. Sequenced by immunoSEQ multiplex PCR; TCRdb stores in-frame clones only, minus some. The data contain about 45,000 clones, about four fifths of them singletons. The sequencing here drew on PBMCs, taken around atezolizumab (anti-PD-L1) treatment. The receptor set was obtained from a man aged 60 to 75 with urothelial cancer. CDR3s include the opening cysteine and the closing phenylalanine or tryptophan. The order of the fields is clone size, V gene, J gene, D gene, CDR3 DNA, CDR3 protein. The D gene is left open where the match is weak. Only part of the rows carry a size: once, few, many, or a class if the clone is expanded.

clone size: -; V gene: TRBV18; J gene: TRBJ1-2; D gene: TRBD1; CDR3 DNA: TGTGCCAGCTCGACAGGGTTTGGCTACACCTTC; CDR3 protein: CASSTGFGYTF
clone size: -; V gene: TRBV4-1; J gene: TRBJ1-2; D gene: -; CDR3 DNA: TGCGCCAGCAGCCAAGATAATGGCAGGAAGATTGGCTACACCTTC; CDR3 protein: CASSQDNGRKIGYTF
clone size: -; V gene: TRBV28; J gene: TRBJ1-5; D gene: -; CDR3 DNA: TGTGCCAGCAGGCCGAGTGTTCAGCCCCAGCATTTT; CDR3 protein: CASRPSVQPQHF
clone size: -; V gene: TRBV7-9; J gene: TRBJ2-2; D gene: -; CDR3 DNA: TGTGCCAGCAGCGCAGGGTCTGACACCGGGGAGCTGTTTTTT; CDR3 protein: CASSAGSDTGELFF
clone size: -; V gene: TRBV19; J gene: TRBJ2-7; D gene: -; CDR3 DNA: TGTGCCAGTAGTACCAAACAGGGATGGTACTACGAGCAGTACTTC; CDR3 protein: CASSTKQGWYYEQYF
clone size: -; V gene: TRBV7-6; J gene: TRBJ1-3; D gene: -; CDR3 DNA: TGTGCCAGCAGCTTAGGGGGCAGGGCGGCTGGAAACACCATATATTTT; CDR3 protein: CASSLGGRAAGNTIYF
clone size: few; V gene: TRBV6-5; J gene: TRBJ1-6; D gene: -; CDR3 DNA: TGTGCCAGCAGTTACAACAGGGACAATTCACCCCTCCACTTT; CDR3 protein: CASSYNRDNSPLHF
clone size: -; V gene: TRBV2; J gene: TRBJ1-6; D gene: -; CDR3 DNA: TGTGCCAGTAAGACGGTACCAGGGGCGAATTCACCCCTCCACTTT; CDR3 protein: CASKTVPGANSPLHF
clone size: -; V gene: TRBV6-1; J gene: TRBJ1-5; D gene: TRBD1; CDR3 DNA: TGTGGAGTCCCCGGGACAGGGGGCGGCAATCAGCCCCAGCATTTT; CDR3 protein: CGVPGTGGGNQPQHF
clone size: -; V gene: TRBV6-1; J gene: TRBJ1-1; D gene: -; CDR3 DNA: TGTGCCAGCAGTGAGGGGCAGGAGAACACTGAAGCTTTCTTT; CDR3 protein: CASSEGQENTEAFF
clone size: -; V gene: TRBV6-6; J gene: TRBJ2-7; D gene: -; CDR3 DNA: TGTGCCAGCAGTTACCCTGGGGGAGGTATTGACGAGCAGTACTTC; CDR3 protein: CASSYPGGGIDEQYF
clone size: -; V gene: TRBV19; J gene: TRBJ2-7; D gene: TRBD1; CDR3 DNA: TGTGCCAGTACCCCGGGGACAGGGGGAGAGCAGTACTTC; CDR3 protein: CASTPGTGGEQYF
clone size: -; V gene: TRBV28; J gene: TRBJ2-3; D gene: -; CDR3 DNA: TGTGCCAGCAGTTTCCAGTCGGGGGATTACACAGATACGCAGTATTTT; CDR3 protein: CASSFQSGDYTDTQYF
clone size: once; V gene: TRBV6-5; J gene: TRBJ2-3; D gene: -; CDR3 DNA: TGTGCCAGCAGTTACCAAGGGGGTTTCGGGTCAGATACGCAGTATTTT; CDR3 protein: CASSYQGGFGSDTQYF